This T cell receptor (beta chain) was retrieved from a study of T cells in Graves' hyperthyroidism and ophthalmopathy. Points from the study as a whole: Most clonotypes expanded in thyroid above 0.001 were likewise present in blood.

Details on this clonotype: No antigen is known for it. A much bigger clone sits one base away, suggesting this may be a read error.

There were TCR beta CDR3 regions amplified from RNA transcripts. Researchers ran a first-round RT-PCR on the TCR CDR3 using the HTBI primer set. TCRdb fed the multiplex PCR reads into MiXCR, producing one record per CDR3 protein. In the table there are about 690,000 distinct CDR3 sequences, approximately 15% of which are singletons. Trimming removed 2 bases from V and 7 bases from J; junction bases left unmatched: 5. This CDR3 region has 15 residues. Germline V lookup: CDR1 SGHRS, CDR2 YFSETQ. This TCR came from a middle-aged man with Graves' hyperthyroidism. The sample taken for sequencing was blood. The chain employs TRBV5-1 and TRBJ1-4; 10 bases map to TRBD1. The CDR3 region is CASSLGTGASEKLFF. The CDR3 bases are TGCGCCAGCAGCTTAGGGACAGGGGCGAGTGAAAAACTGTTTTTT.